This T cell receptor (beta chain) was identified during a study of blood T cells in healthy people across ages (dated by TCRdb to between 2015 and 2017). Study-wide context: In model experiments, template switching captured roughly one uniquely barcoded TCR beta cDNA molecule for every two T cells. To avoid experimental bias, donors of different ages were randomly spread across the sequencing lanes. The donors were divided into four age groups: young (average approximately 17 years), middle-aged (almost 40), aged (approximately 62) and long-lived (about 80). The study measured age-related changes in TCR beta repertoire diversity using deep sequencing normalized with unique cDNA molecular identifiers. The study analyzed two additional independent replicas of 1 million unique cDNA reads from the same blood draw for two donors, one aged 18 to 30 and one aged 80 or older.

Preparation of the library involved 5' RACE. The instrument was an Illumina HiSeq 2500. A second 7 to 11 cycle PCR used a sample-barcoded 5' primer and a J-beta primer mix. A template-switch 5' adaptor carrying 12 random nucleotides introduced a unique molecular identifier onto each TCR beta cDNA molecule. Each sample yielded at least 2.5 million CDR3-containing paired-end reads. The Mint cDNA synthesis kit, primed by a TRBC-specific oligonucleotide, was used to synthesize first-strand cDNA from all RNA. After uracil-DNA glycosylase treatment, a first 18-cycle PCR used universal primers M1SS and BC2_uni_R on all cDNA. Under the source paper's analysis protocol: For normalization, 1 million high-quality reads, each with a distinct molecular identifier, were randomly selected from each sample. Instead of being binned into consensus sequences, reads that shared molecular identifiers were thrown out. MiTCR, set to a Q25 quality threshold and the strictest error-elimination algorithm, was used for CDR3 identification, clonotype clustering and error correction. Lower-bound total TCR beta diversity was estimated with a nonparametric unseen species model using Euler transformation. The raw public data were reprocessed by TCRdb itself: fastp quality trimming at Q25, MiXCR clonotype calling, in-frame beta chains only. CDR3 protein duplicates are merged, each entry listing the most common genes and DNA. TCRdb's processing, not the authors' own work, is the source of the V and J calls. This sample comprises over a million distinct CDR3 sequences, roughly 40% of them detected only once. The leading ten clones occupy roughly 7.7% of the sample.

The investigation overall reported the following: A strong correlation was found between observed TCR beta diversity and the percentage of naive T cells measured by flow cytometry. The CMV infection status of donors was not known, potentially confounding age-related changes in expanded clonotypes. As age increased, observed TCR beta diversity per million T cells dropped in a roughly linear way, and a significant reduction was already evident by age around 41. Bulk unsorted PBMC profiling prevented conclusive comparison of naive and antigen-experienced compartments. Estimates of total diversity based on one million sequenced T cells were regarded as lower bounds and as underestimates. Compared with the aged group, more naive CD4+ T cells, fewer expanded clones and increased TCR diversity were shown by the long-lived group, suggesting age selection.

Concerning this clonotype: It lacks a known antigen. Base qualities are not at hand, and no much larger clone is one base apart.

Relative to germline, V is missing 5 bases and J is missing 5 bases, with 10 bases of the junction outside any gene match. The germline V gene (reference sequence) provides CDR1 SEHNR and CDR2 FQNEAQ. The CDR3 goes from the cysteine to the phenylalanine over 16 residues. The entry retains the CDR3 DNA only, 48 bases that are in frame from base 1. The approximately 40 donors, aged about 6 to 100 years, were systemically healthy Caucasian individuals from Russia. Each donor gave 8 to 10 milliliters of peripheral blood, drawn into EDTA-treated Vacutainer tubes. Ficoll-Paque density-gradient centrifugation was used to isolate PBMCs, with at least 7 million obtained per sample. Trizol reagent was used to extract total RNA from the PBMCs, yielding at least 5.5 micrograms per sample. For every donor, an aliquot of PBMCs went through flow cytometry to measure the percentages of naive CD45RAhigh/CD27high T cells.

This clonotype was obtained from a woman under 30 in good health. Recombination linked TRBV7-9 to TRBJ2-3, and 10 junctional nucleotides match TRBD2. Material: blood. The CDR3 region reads CASSPAGTSEQDTQYF. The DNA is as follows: TGTGCCAGCAGCCCGGCCGGGACTAGCGAACAAGATACGCAGTATTTT.